This entry describes one T cell receptor (beta chain). Germline V gene sequence: CDR1 KGHSH, CDR2 LQKENI. V lost 2 bases, J lost 6 bases, and 5 bases lay in between. The CDR3 contains 12 residues. From the 5' RACE reads, TCRdb called clonotypes with MiXCR, one entry per CDR3 protein. The sample contains under 350,000 distinct CDR3 sequences, 15% to 20% of which appear only once. This specimen comes from a study of T-cell memory formation after mild COVID-19. This chain connects TRBV18 to TRBJ2-1; D remains unclear. The sample taken for sequencing was PBMCs or a T cell subset sorted from them (not recorded which). The clonotype originates from a man younger than 30 who had mild COVID-19 (a few samples of this study predate the infection). Cell type and time point are not known. CDR3 residues: CASSPKPNEQFF. The CDR3 DNA reads as TGTGCCAGCTCACCAAAGCCCAATGAGCAGTTCTTC.